This T cell receptor (beta chain) originates from a study of cytomegalovirus exposure and HLA in healthy donors. V gave up 5 bases and J gave up 0 bases; unmatched junction bases: 4. Germline V gene lookup returns CDR1 SQVTM and CDR2 ANQGSEA. The CDR3 length is 13 residues. Regarding the study as a whole: As a later analysis showed, several of the most significant clusters appeared to be linked to common viral pathogens. Cytomegalovirus status, reportedly, was diagnosed with high specificity and sensitivity by the classifier.

To note about this clone: Its specificity is not known.

Although they were nominally healthy when sampled, donors likely had unrecorded immune exposures. Researchers ran the PCR with 60 Vbeta and 13 Jbeta primers. Data came from immunoSEQ multiplex PCR; TCRdb stores just in-frame clones and leaves some out. The sample records about 120,000 clones, approximately 80% being singletons. The source is a middle-aged man in good health and CMV-seronegative. Sequenced sample: PBMCs. The rearrangement uses TRBV29-1 and TRBJ2-7; 7 positions agree with TRBD1. The CDR3 sequence: CSVWDSSSYEQYF. CDR3 coding DNA: TGCAGCGTTTGGGACAGCAGCTCCTACGAGCAGTACTTC.